This note documents a single TCR beta chain sequence. Antigen unknown. The data were produced by immunoSEQ multiplex PCR, yet TCRdb's version contains in-frame clones alone and is incomplete. The sample yields 21,000 or so clones, around 68% seen once. The germline gives CDR1 SGHTA, CDR2 FQGTGA. Trimming pared 3 bases from V and 6 bases from J, leaving 21 bases between. There are 17 residues in the CDR3. These data come from a study of PD-1 blockade in classical Hodgkin lymphoma. Each patient relapsed following autologous stem cell transplantation, and prior brentuximab vedotin exposure differed. The patients, who had relapsed/refractory classical Hodgkin lymphoma, achieved best responses of complete response, partial response or progressive disease. General study findings and limits: Patients who responded completely had about the same baseline diversity as newly diagnosed patients.

The chain joins TRBV7-3 to TRBJ2-1; possibly TRBD2 for D (6 bases). The clonotype was recovered from a human donor with classical Hodgkin lymphoma. Sequenced here: peripheral blood mononuclear cells (PBMCs), sampled at baseline. The CDR3, as DNA: TGTGCCAGCAGCTTTGTGACTAGTCGGGGCGGGGCCAATGAGCAGTTCTTC. Residues: CASSFVTSRGGANEQFF.